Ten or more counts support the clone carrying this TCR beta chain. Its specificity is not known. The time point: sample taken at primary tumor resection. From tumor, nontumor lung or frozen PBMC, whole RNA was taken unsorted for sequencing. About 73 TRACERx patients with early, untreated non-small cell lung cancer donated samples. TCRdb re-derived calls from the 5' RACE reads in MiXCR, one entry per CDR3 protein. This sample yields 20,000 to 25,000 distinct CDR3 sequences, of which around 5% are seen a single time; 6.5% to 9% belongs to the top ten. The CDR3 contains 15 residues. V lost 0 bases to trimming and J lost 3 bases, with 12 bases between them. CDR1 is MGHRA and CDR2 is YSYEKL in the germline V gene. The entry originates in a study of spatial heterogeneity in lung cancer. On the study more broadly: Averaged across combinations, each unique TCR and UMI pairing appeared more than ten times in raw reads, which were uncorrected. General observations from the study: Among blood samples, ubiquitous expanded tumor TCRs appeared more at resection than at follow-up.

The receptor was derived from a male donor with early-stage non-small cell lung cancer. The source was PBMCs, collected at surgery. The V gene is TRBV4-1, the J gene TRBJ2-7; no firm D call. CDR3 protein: CASSQERDRHYEQYF. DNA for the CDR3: TGCGCCAGCAGCCAAGAAAGAGACCGCCACTACGAGCAGTACTTC.